The 16 T cell receptor beta chains below were found in one sample sequenced in a study of blood T cell repertoires in COVID-19. Sequenced by immunoSEQ multiplex PCR; TCRdb stores in-frame clones only, minus some. This table holds around 500,000 clones, approximately 85% found once. The sequenced sample was peripheral blood. Every receptor here comes from a human donor in a cohort sampled during active COVID-19.

The chain couples TRBV7-2 to TRBJ2-3; 10 positions match TRBD2. Unmatched junction bases numbered 11, after V lost 2 bases and J lost 6 bases. Germline loops: CDR1 SGHTA, CDR2 FQGNSA. The CDR3 spans 17 residues. The CDR3 nucleotides read TGTGCCAGCAGCTTATATAGCGGGAGGCCTACAAGGGATACGCAGTATTTT. Its translation is CASSLYSGRPTRDTQYF.

This clone was observed a single time. One end of the junction fails to match germline, which may point to a read error. The chain links TRBV9 to TRBJ2-3; perhaps TRBD2 as D (5 bases). CDR1 is SGDLS, CDR2 YYNGEE, per germline. This CDR3 comprises 14 residues. This CDR3 reads CASSVSGSTDTQCF. DNA for the CDR3: TGTGCCAGCAGCGTATCGGGATCCACAGATACGCAGTGTTTT.

As to this clone: Other DNA sequences in this specimen translate into the identical CDR3. This rearrangement joins TRBV2 to TRBJ1-5, with a weak D call TRBD1 (6 bases). The CDR3 length is 14 residues. Germline V lookup: CDR1 SNHLY, CDR2 FYNNEI. Trimming removed 4 bases from V and 2 bases from J, with 9 bases in between. The CDR3 sequence is CASSASGGNQPQHF. CDR3 nucleotide sequence: TGTGCCAGCAGTGCCTCAGGGGGCAATCAGCCCCAGCATTTT.

The chain links TRBV27 to TRBJ1-2; 9 bases map to TRBD1. The V and J ends lost 2 bases and 6 bases, in that order; junction bases with no gene match: 7. The CDR3 runs 15 residues. Germline CDR1 and CDR2: MNHEY and SMNVEV (reference sequence). The CDR3: CASSLILGDRDGYTF. CDR3 nucleotide sequence: TGTGCCAGCAGTTTAATATTGGGGGACAGGGATGGCTACACCTTC.

The chain recombines TRBV7-3 with TRBJ2-1, with TRBD2 matching 12 bases. V shed 0 bases, J shed 6 bases, and the junction held 6 bases outside the gene matches. CDR1 and CDR2 from the germline V gene are SGHTA and FQGTGA. This CDR3 spans 17 amino acids. The DNA for the CDR3 is TGTGCCAGCAGCTTAACGACTAGCGGGAGCAGCCGCAATGAGCAGTTCTTC. Its protein product is CASSLTTSGSSRNEQFF.

J is TRBJ2-3 and V is TRBV19, with TRBD2 matching over 10 bases. The V gene end was trimmed by 3 bases and the J gene end by 4 bases; junction bases not matched to a gene: 4. The V gene's germline CDR1 is LNHDA and CDR2 SQIVND (reference sequence). CDR3 length: 15 residues. The CDR3 is CASSISGRAPDTQYF. The CDR3 DNA reads TGTGCCAGTAGTATCAGCGGGAGGGCCCCAGATACGCAGTATTTT.

The V call is TRBV4-1, the J call TRBJ2-1; TRBD2 matches at 10 bases. The CDR3 runs 17 residues. J was trimmed by 1 base and V by 1 base; bases with no gene match: 4. Germline lookup yields CDR1 MGHRA and CDR2 YSYEKL. This chain's CDR3 is CASSQAGSGRSYNEQFF. DNA of the CDR3: TGCGCCAGCAGCCAAGCGGGTAGCGGGAGGTCCTACAATGAGCAGTTCTTC.

This chain uses TRBV7-9 with TRBJ1-1; no definite D call. The CDR3 is 16 residues long. V was shortened by 1 base and J by 1 base, with 13 bases between the two germline ends. CDR1 SEHNR and CDR2 FQNEAQ come from the germline V gene (reference sequence). DNA of the CDR3: TGTGCCAGCAGCTTAGTGCGGGTTTTGGGGAACACTGAAGCTTTCTTT. It encodes CASSLVRVLGNTEAFF.

The chain links TRBV7-9 to TRBJ2-2; 10 bases line up with TRBD2. The ends lost 5 bases at V and 5 bases at J; junction bases unmatched: 2. The V gene's germline CDR1 is SEHNR and CDR2 FQNEAQ (reference sequence). CDR3 size: 14 residues. The CDR3 DNA sequence: TGTGCCAGCAGCCCGGGACTAGCGACCGGGGAGCTGTTTTTT. Its protein is CASSPGLATGELFF.

V gene TRBV24-1 combines with J gene TRBJ2-3, with a tentative D call TRBD1 (6 bases). CDR3 length: 14 residues. CDR1 KGHDR and CDR2 SFDVKD come from the germline V gene. V lost 0 bases, J lost 7 bases, and 10 bases lay in between. CDR3 loop: CATSDLNRDNTQYF. CDR3 nucleotide sequence: TGTGCCACCAGTGATTTGAATAGGGACAATACGCAGTATTTT.

The rearrangement links TRBV11-2 to TRBJ1-2; D possibly corresponds to TRBD1 (5 bases). V was trimmed by 7 bases and J by 4 bases, leaving 19 bases between them. The CDR3 is 15 residues long. Germline loops: CDR1 SGHAT, CDR2 FQNNGV. In nucleotides, the CDR3 is TGTGCCAGCAACTCGCTTGTTACAGGATCCTATGGCTACACCTTC. Its translation is CASNSLVTGSYGYTF.

The J gene is TRBJ1-1, the V gene TRBV3-1 (or the pseudogene TRBV3-2), with 9 bases matching TRBD1. CDR1 is LGHDT and CDR2 is YNNKEL in the germline V gene (reference sequence). The V segment lost 5 bases and the J segment 8 bases; nucleotides outside the gene matches: 6. The CDR3 covers 13 residues. The CDR3 coding sequence is TGTGCCAGCAGCTCACCCGGGACAGGGGAAGCTTTCTTT. Protein product: CASSSPGTGEAFF.

V usage is TRBV12-5 and J usage is TRBJ2-1; 7 positions agree with TRBD2. J gave up 3 bases and V 6 bases, and 2 bases lay outside the gene matches. The CDR3 extends over 13 amino acids. Germline CDR1 LGHNT, CDR2 FRNRAP. The DNA of the CDR3 is TGTGCTAGTGGGTGGACTAGCTACAATGAGCAGTTCTTC. Translating it yields CASGWTSYNEQFF.

V gene TRBV4-2 combines with J gene TRBJ2-1; 8 positions agree with TRBD1. CDR3 size: 17 residues. The germline gives CDR1 LGHNA, CDR2 YNFKEQ. V lost 1 base to trimming and J lost 2 bases; unmatched junction nucleotides: 7. The CDR3 sequence: CASSQVGTGGPYNEQFF. In nucleotides, the CDR3 is TGTGCCAGCAGCCAAGTCGGAACAGGGGGTCCCTACAATGAGCAGTTCTTC.

The chain is built from TRBV19 and TRBJ1-1; D is undetermined. Germline CDR1 is LNHDA and CDR2 is SQIVND (reference sequence). CDR3 length: 11 residues. V was cut by 10 bases and J by 11 bases, with 17 bases left in between. CDR3 sequence: CATRGSGPAFF. CDR3 coding DNA: TGTGCCACCCGAGGGAGTGGCCCGGCTTTCTTT.

This clone was seen just once. V is TRBV28 and J is TRBJ1-2, with TRBD1 matching over 10 bases. The V gene end was trimmed by 1 base and the J gene end by 5 bases; junction bases not matched to a gene: 4. Germline assignment: CDR1 MDHEN and CDR2 SYDVKM. The CDR3 has 15 residues. The CDR3 region has the DNA TGTGCCAGCAGTTTATCCCCGGGACAGGGGTATGGCTACACCTTC. It is translated as CASSLSPGQGYGYTF.